The text below deals with one TCR beta chain. Its antigen is still unknown. CDR1 LNHDA and CDR2 SQIVND come from the germline V gene (reference sequence). CDR3 length equals 16 residues. The V and J ends lost 1 base and 4 bases, in that order; junction bases with no gene match: 8. These data are taken from a study of T cells in Graves' hyperthyroidism and ophthalmopathy. At the level of the study: Peripheral blood was taken when the disease was first diagnosed, before any treatment began.

TCR beta CDR3 sequences were amplified from RNA transcripts. HTBI primers were employed in a first-round RT-PCR of the TCR CDR3. In TCRdb, the multiplex PCR reads were re-called with MiXCR into one record per CDR3 protein. Among approximately 740,000 distinct CDR3 sequences listed, around 15% were seen once. Study outcomes and limitations: Before onset, by a median of around six months, the model predicted ophthalmopathy. Appearing also in blood were most of the thyroid clonotypes expanded above 0.001. Ophthalmopathy and stable hyperthyroidism were told apart by a 13 V-J model.

The source is a woman aged 18-30 years with Graves' hyperthyroidism. The sequencing input was blood. The V and J genes are TRBV19 and TRBJ2-7, with TRBD2 matching 9 bases. In DNA, the CDR3 is TGTGCCAGTAGTATAGCAGCTAGCGGGGCTAGTTACGAGCAGTACTTC. It translates to CASSIAASGASYEQYF.